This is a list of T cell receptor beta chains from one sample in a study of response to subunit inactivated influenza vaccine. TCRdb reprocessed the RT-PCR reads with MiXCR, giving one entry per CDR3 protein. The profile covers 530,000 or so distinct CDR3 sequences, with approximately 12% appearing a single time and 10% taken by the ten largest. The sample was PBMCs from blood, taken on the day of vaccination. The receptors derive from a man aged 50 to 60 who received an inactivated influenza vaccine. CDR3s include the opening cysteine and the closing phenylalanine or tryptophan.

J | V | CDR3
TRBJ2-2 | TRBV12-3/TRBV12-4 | CASSLDRWGDTGELFF
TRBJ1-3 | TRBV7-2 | CASSLQGDGSTIYF
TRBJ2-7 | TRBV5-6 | CASSFTEDYEQYF
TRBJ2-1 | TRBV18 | CASSLSIYRQGARNEQFF
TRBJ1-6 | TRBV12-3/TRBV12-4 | CASSQPGFSPLHF
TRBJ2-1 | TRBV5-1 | CASSLEPWTNNEQFF
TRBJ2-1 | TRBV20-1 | CSARDPQGNRYRGGGYNEQFF
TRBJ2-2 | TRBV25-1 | CASRTGTGVAGELFF
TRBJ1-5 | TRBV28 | CASSLGGQANQPQHF
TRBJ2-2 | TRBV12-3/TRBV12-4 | CASSFQVGELFF
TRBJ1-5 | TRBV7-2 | CASSELGGAGQPQHF
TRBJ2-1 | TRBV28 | CASSFDLAGSSYNEQFF
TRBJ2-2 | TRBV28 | CASRRERELFF
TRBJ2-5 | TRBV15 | CATSRDGALQETQYF
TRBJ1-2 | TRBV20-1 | CSARDRKQDSPHYGYTF
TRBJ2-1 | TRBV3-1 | CASSPRWQGSFYEQFF
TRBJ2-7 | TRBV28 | CASSITGTYTYEQYF
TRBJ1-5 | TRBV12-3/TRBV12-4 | CASSLDHSNQPQLF
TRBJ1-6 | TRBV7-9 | CASSLGQSGSPLHF
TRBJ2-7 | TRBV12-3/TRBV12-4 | CASMRLAGEQYF
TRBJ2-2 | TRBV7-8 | CASSPPGLAGVRTGELFF
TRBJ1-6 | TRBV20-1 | CSARDGTGDSPLHF
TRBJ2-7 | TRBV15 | CATSRDLGSYEQYF
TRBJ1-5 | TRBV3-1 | CASSQDGNSNQPQHF
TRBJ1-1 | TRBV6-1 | CASSERDEAFF
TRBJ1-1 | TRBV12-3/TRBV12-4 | CASSGDGRNTEAFF
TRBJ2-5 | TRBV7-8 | CASSIDRVETQYF
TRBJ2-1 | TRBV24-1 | CATNGGTNEQFF
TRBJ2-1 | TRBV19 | CASSIRGLEQFF
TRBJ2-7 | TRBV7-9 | CASSSNRGTLLEQYF
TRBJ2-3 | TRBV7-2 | CASTGGATDTQYF
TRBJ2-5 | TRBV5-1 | CASYAGDAGGKTQYF
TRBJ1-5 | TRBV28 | CASSPSVGLGTIWDQPQHF
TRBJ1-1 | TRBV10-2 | CASSFGDLFEAFF
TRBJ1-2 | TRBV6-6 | CATQRGGYYGYTF
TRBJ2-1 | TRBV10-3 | CAISESELAEYNEQFF
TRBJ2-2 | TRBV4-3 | CASSQDLAEWTGYTGELFF
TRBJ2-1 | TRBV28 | CASTPRAGYNEQFF
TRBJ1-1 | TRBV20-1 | CSVGGLDTEAFF
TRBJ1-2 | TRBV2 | CASSEEEIRGYTF
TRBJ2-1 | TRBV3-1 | CASSQDRVLEQFF
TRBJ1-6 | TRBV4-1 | CASSQGAASSYNSPLHF
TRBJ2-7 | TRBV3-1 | CASSQGLISYEQYF
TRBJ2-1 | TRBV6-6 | CALAASLKYEQFF
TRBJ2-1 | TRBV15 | CATSRSGRVPYNEQFF
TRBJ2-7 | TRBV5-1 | CASSLFGVDEQYF
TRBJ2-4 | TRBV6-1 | CASRTTGGERNIQYF
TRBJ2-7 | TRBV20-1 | CSARGGTTPKQYF
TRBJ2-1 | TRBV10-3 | CAIRQGSDEQFF
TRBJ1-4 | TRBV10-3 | CAISGSANEKLFF
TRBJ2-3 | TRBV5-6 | CASSVQLAGGPRDTQYF
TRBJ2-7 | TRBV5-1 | CASSPALGYEQYF
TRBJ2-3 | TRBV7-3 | CASSPRLAGGVDTQYF
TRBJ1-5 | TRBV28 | CASETGGRQPQHF
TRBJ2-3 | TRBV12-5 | CASGPIGGILPRSTDTQYF
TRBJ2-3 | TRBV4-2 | CASAHQGSTDTQYF
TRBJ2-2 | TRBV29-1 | CSVGTRSTGELFF
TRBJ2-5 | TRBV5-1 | CASSGETGGLETQYF
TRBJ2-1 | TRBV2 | CASRDAPAHTSYNEQFF